These 17 T cell receptor beta chains share one sample of origin, sequenced in a study of regulatory T cells in long-lasting Graves disease. To make TCR beta libraries, researchers used iRepertoire HTBI primers and Arm-PCR of CDR3 regions. TCRdb reprocessed the multiplex PCR reads via MiXCR and lists one record per CDR3 protein. The table has over 300,000 distinct CDR3 sequences, around 19% seen once. The time point: persistent/refractory GD, antithyroid drugs over 5 years with positive TRAb. The TCR library was made from RNA that had been extracted from PBMCs in TRIzol. Sequences were derived from peripheral blood mononuclear cells (PBMCs), sampled when the disease was refractory, from a patient treated with antithyroid drugs. Source of these receptors: a female donor with Graves disease.

This clonotype came up many times. V and J are TRBV11-2 and TRBJ1-5, with 9 bases lining up with TRBD1. Germline CDR1 is SGHAT and CDR2 is FQNNGV. V was pared by 5 bases and J by 6 bases, with 11 bases of the junction left unmatched. The CDR3 is 16 residues long. In DNA form, the CDR3 reads TGTGCCAGCAGCCCAGGGACAGGGCTAATAGGTCAGCCCCAGCATTTT. This translates into CASSPGTGLIGQPQHF.

The V and J genes are TRBV20-1 and TRBJ2-7, with D unresolved. V was cut by 6 bases and J by 0 bases, with 15 bases left in between. CDR1 and CDR2 from the germline V gene are DFQATT and SNEGSKA (reference sequence). This CDR3 spans 14 amino acids. CDR3 amino acids: CSAKHSPSSYEQYF. Written as DNA, the CDR3 is TGCAGTGCCAAACATTCCCCTAGCTCCTACGAGCAGTACTTC.

This clonotype appeared a few times. The chain uses TRBV6-2 or TRBV6-3 and TRBJ1-5, with D hard to call. With 4 bases removed from V and 3 bases from J, the gap between germline ends came to 7 bases. The CDR3 consists of 13 residues. Germline V gene sequence: CDR1 MNHEY, CDR2 SVGEGT. The CDR3 DNA reads as TGTGCCAGCAGTTTGTTTAACAATCAGCCCCAGCATTTT. Translating it yields CASSLFNNQPQHF.

The chain couples TRBV4-3 to TRBJ1-2, with D possibly matching TRBD1 (5 bases). The V gene's germline CDR1 is LGHNA and CDR2 YSLEER. This CDR3 contains 17 residues. V lost 0 bases to trimming and J lost 5 bases, with 19 bases between them. CDR3: CASSQERWDGGQYGYTF. The CDR3 nucleotides read TGCGCCAGCAGCCAAGAGAGGTGGGACGGAGGACAATATGGCTACACCTTC.

The chain combines TRBV5-1 with TRBJ2-2, with 9 bases matching TRBD2. The V and J ends lost 3 bases and 1 base, in that order; junction bases with no gene match: 7. This CDR3 has 17 residues. CDR1 and CDR2 from the germline V gene are SGHRS and YFSETQ. CDR3 DNA: TGCGCCAGCAGCTACCCCGAGACTAGCGGGAACACCGGGGAGCTGTTTTTT. Translation gives CASSYPETSGNTGELFF. Full variable domain (remainder filled in from reference TRBV5-1 and TRBJ2-2): KAGVTQTPRYLIKTRGQQVTLSCSPISGHRSVSWYQQTPGQGLQFLFEYFSETQRNKGNFPGRFSGRQFSNSRSEMNVSTLELGDSALYLCASSYPETSGNTGELFFGEGSRLTVL.

This clonotype was found many times. This chain uses TRBV11-2 with TRBJ1-2; D is ambiguous. The germline V and J ends were trimmed by 5 bases and 1 base, with 20 bases remaining between them. Looked up from germline, CDR1 is SGHAT and CDR2 is FQNNGV. This CDR3 has 17 residues. This chain's CDR3 is CASSPGGGVLLNYGYTF. In DNA form, the CDR3 reads TGTGCCAGCAGCCCAGGCGGCGGAGTCCTCCTTAACTATGGCTACACCTTC.

This clonotype has a handful of counts. The rearrangement joins TRBV20-1 to TRBJ1-6, with 10 bases matching TRBD1. This CDR3 contains 14 residues. Germline-derived CDR1 and CDR2 are DFQATT and SNEGSKA (reference sequence). With 5 bases clipped from V and 5 bases from J, the junction kept 3 bases outside the gene matches. The CDR3 reads CSAPGQGNNSPLHF. The DNA of the CDR3 is TGCAGTGCTCCGGGACAGGGGAATAATTCACCCCTCCACTTT.

V usage is TRBV4-1 and J usage is TRBJ1-1; 9 nucleotides line up with TRBD1. The CDR3 is made up of 15 amino acids. The V gene end was trimmed by 0 bases and the J gene end by 5 bases; junction bases not matched to a gene: 4. Germline assignment: CDR1 MGHRA and CDR2 YSYEKL. The CDR3 coding sequence is TGCGCCAGCAGCCAAGATTGGGGACAGGGAACTGAAGCTTTCTTT. Protein: CASSQDWGQGTEAFF.

This clonotype has ten or more counts. The rearrangement links TRBV7-2 to TRBJ1-5; D is uncertain. The CDR3 covers 14 residues. CDR1 and CDR2 (germline): SGHTA, FQGNSA. V lost 2 bases to trimming and J lost 3 bases, with 8 bases between them. The DNA for the CDR3 is TGTGCCAGCAGCTTAATGCAGACCAATCAGCCCCAGCATTTT. This codes for CASSLMQTNQPQHF.

This clonotype has just a few counts. The chain joins TRBV19 to TRBJ1-5; 7 bases map to TRBD1. The CDR3 covers 13 residues. V lost 11 bases to trimming and J lost 5 bases; unmatched junction nucleotides: 9. Per germline, CDR1 LNHDA and CDR2 SQIVND (reference sequence). The CDR3 region is CAGGRQGYQPQHF. CDR3 nucleotides: TGTGCCGGCGGGCGACAGGGTTATCAGCCCCAGCATTTT.

The sample holds a few counts of this clonotype. This rearrangement joins TRBV15 to TRBJ1-5; maybe TRBD1 (5 bases). The germline gives CDR1 LNHNV, CDR2 YYDKDF (reference sequence). The CDR3 length is 15 residues. V was clipped by 5 bases and J by 7 bases, with 18 bases between them. The CDR3 DNA reads TGTGCCACCAGCGGGGGGGTAGGGAAACGACAGCCCCAGCATTTT. Translation: CATSGGVGKRQPQHF.

This clonotype showed up just a few times. This chain connects TRBV29-1 to TRBJ1-2; TRBD1 matches at 9 bases. V shed 5 bases and J 6 bases; nucleotides not matched to a gene: 10. Germline loops: CDR1 SQVTM, CDR2 ANQGSEA. CDR3 size: 14 residues. In DNA form, the CDR3 reads TGCAGCGTTCCACCTACAGGGGGCTTGGATGGCTACACCTTC. Its protein is CSVPPTGGLDGYTF.

This clonotype was found a few times. V usage is TRBV3-1 and J usage is TRBJ1-6; no definite D call. CDR1 is LGHDT and CDR2 is YNNKEL in the germline V gene (reference sequence). CDR3 length: 16 amino acids. Trimming took off 4 bases at V and 5 bases at J, with 15 bases between the two ends. CDR3: CASSLTFGTDNSPLHF. The CDR3 bases are TGTGCCAGCAGCCTCACATTCGGCACTGATAATTCACCCCTCCACTTT.

As concerns this clonotype: With a much larger clone just one base away, this may be a read error. DNA of the CDR3: TGTGCCAACAGTGCCGGGACAGGGCTCCAAGAGACCCAGTACTTC. The encoded protein is CANSAGTGLQETQYF. This rearrangement joins TRBV2 to TRBJ2-5; 9 bases agree with TRBD1. CDR1 is SNHLY and CDR2 is FYNNEI in the germline V gene. CDR3 length: 15 amino acids.

In its sample, this clonotype was seen many times. This chain links TRBV24-1 with TRBJ2-5; 10 bases are a match to TRBD2. Germline CDR1 KGHDR, CDR2 SFDVKD. This CDR3 region has 18 residues. The junction had 12 bases not matched to a gene; V was cut back by 1 base and J by 5 bases. The CDR3 region has the DNA TGTGCCACCAGTGATTTCCCGCCGCTAGCGGGAGCTTGGGAGACCCAGTACTTC. Its protein is CATSDFPPLAGAWETQYF.

This clonotype was recorded many times. The chain couples TRBV12-5 to TRBJ2-7; D gene ambiguous. V was trimmed by 6 bases and J by 2 bases, leaving 11 bases between them. Germline CDR1 is LGHNT and CDR2 is FRNRAP. CDR3 length: 13 residues. The CDR3 DNA is TGTGCTAGTGGATCAGGATCCCCCTACGAGCAGTACTTC. This sequence encodes CASGSGSPYEQYF. The full variable domain, with the rest looked up from reference TRBV12-5 and TRBJ2-7, is DARVTQTPRHKVTEMGQEVTMRCQPILGHNTVFWYRQTMMQGLELLAYFRNRAPLDDSGMPKDRFSAEMPDATLATLKIQPSEPRDSAVYFCASGSGSPYEQYFGPGTRLTVT.

Worth noting for this clonotype: A read error is likely here: a far larger clone is one base away. This chain links TRBV9 with TRBJ2-7, with TRBD1 identical over 7 bases. CDR1 is SGDLS and CDR2 is YYNGEE in the germline V gene. The V gene end was trimmed by 2 bases and the J gene end by 1 base; junction bases not matched to a gene: 3. The CDR3 is made up of 14 amino acids. The CDR3 loop is CASSVGDSSYEQYF. In DNA, the CDR3 is TGTGCCAGCAGCGTGGGGGACAGTTCCTACGAGCAGTACTTC.